Each of the 27 T cell receptor beta chains below was sequenced from the same sample in a study of blood T cell repertoires in COVID-19. Produced via immunoSEQ multiplex PCR; TCRdb's table is partial and in-frame only. The sample lists 200,000 to 250,000 clones, roughly 80% occurring once. The sample taken for sequencing was PBMCs or T cells enriched from blood (not recorded which). These receptor sequences come from a woman aged 45-65 years who had been exposed to COVID-19.

The chain links TRBV28 to TRBJ1-5, with D tentatively TRBD1 (6 bases). The CDR3 has 14 amino acids. Trimming pared 6 bases from V and 8 bases from J, leaving 17 bases between. Germline V lookup: CDR1 MDHEN, CDR2 SYDVKM. DNA of the CDR3: TGTGCCAGCAGATTACAGGGATCATTGGAGCCCCAGCATTTT. Protein sequence: CASRLQGSLEPQHF. The full variable domain, its missing parts supplied by reference TRBV28 and TRBJ1-5, is DVKVTQSSRYLVKRTGEKVFLECVQDMDHENMFWYRQDPGLGLRLIYFSYDVKMKEKGDIPEGYSVSREKKERFSLILESASTNQTSMYLCASRLQGSLEPQHFGDGTRLSIL.

The CDR3 is CASSPPLWPGGTRITEAFF. For the CDR3, the DNA is TGTGCCAGCAGTCCTCCCCTCTGGCCCGGAGGGACTCGGATCACTGAAGCTTTCTTT. This chain uses TRBV27 with TRBJ1-1; TRBD1 might be the D (5 bases). The V end lost 5 bases, the J end lost 4 bases, and 29 bases lay between the germline ends. Germline V gene lookup returns CDR1 MNHEY and CDR2 SMNVEV (reference sequence). The length of the CDR3 is 19 residues.

About this clone: A much larger clone sits a single nucleotide away, making a read error possible. This chain connects TRBV5-4 to TRBJ1-1; no firm D call. The CDR3 covers 12 residues. Germline CDR1 and CDR2: SGHNT and YYREEE (reference sequence). Trimming took off 4 bases at V and 1 base at J, with 5 bases between the two ends. DNA for the CDR3: TGTGCCAGCAGCCGGGGGAACACTGAAGCTTTCTTT. It specifies CASSRGNTEAFF. Variable domain in full (rest from reference TRBV5-4 and TRBJ1-1): ETGVTQSPTHLIKTRGQQVTLRCSSQSGHNTVSWYQQALGQGPQFIFQYYREEENGRGNFPPRFSGLQFPNYSSELNVNALELDDSALYLCASSRGNTEAFFGQGTRLTVV.

This clone occurred once. The chain links TRBV6-5 to TRBJ2-3; weak D call: TRBD1 (6 bases). The CDR3 spans 11 residues. V lost 6 bases and J lost 5, with 6 bases in between. Germline CDR1 reads MNHEY; CDR2 reads SVGAGI. The chain's CDR3 is CASRGGDTQYF. CDR3 nucleotide sequence: TGTGCCAGCAGAGGGGGAGATACGCAGTATTTT.

CDR3 protein: CASKGRQGMGGYTF. Written as DNA, the CDR3 is TGTGCCAGCAAGGGGCGGCAGGGCATGGGGGGCTACACCTTC. The chain employs TRBV2 and TRBJ1-2, with D perhaps matching TRBD1 (5 bases). V lost 7 bases and J lost 8, with 20 bases in between. In germline, CDR1 is SNHLY, CDR2 FYNNEI. CDR3 size: 14 residues.

The chain carries TRBV5-4 and TRBJ1-1, with D uncertain. This CDR3 is 11 amino acids long. Trimming took off 3 bases at V and 5 bases at J, with 5 bases between the two ends. Germline values: CDR1 SGHNT, CDR2 YYREEE (reference sequence). CDR3 loop: CASSSPTEAFF. The DNA for the CDR3 is TGTGCCAGCAGCTCCCCGACTGAAGCTTTCTTT.

CDR3 sequence (DNA): TGCGCCAGCAGCAATAGCGGGGGACAAGAGACCCAGTACTTC. Its translation: CASSNSGGQETQYF. The chain is built from TRBV5-1 and TRBJ2-5; 9 bases are shared with TRBD2. Germline V gene data show CDR1 as SGHRS and CDR2 as YFSETQ. The V gene end was trimmed by 4 bases and the J gene end by 2 bases; junction bases not matched to a gene: 3. The CDR3 is made up of 14 amino acids. The full variable domain, in which reference TRBV5-1 and TRBJ2-5 provide the parts outside the CDR3, is KAGVTQTPRYLIKTRGQQVTLSCSPISGHRSVSWYQQTPGQGLQFLFEYFSETQRNKGNFPGRFSGRQFSNSRSEMNVSTLELGDSALYLCASSNSGGQETQYFGPGTRLLVL.

The chain is built from TRBV30 and TRBJ1-2, with D possibly being TRBD1 (6 bases). V lost 2 bases, J lost 7 bases, and 14 bases lay in between. Germline V gene lookup returns CDR1 GTSNPN and CDR2 SVGIG (reference sequence). CDR3 length: 13 residues. The CDR3 DNA sequence: TGTGCCTGGAGTTCTCAGGGGAAAGGTGGCTACACCTTC. Its protein product is CAWSSQGKGGYTF.

The chain is built from TRBV3-1 (or the pseudogene TRBV3-2) and TRBJ2-2, with TRBD2 as a possible D gene (6 bases). The length of the CDR3 is 12 residues. Per germline, CDR1 LGHDT and CDR2 YNNKEL (reference sequence). V lost 4 bases, J lost 9 bases, and 9 bases lay in between. The CDR3 region has the DNA TGTGCCAGCAGCCGCGGAGGGCGGGAGCTGTTTTTT. It translates to CASSRGGRELFF.

The chain uses TRBV7-9 and TRBJ1-2; 9 nucleotides match TRBD1. CDR1 and CDR2 from the germline V gene are SEHNR and FQNEAQ (reference sequence). J lost 2 bases, V lost 4 bases, and 8 bases had no gene match. The CDR3 totals 16 residues. CDR3 region: CASSSGTGIGNYGYTF. The CDR3 DNA follows: TGTGCCAGCAGCTCCGGGACAGGGATAGGCAACTATGGCTACACCTTC.

This clone was detected only a few times. The chain uses TRBV20-1 and TRBJ2-1; 9 bases fit TRBD1. The length of the CDR3 is 14 residues. The germline V gene has CDR1 DFQATT and CDR2 SNEGSKA (reference sequence). The V gene end was trimmed by 3 bases and the J gene end by 4 bases; junction bases not matched to a gene: 4. CDR3 DNA: TGCAGTGCTAGTCCCGGGACAGGGTACAATGAGCAGTTCTTC. Protein sequence: CSASPGTGYNEQFF.

The chain recombines TRBV12-3 or TRBV12-4 with TRBJ1-6; D remains ambiguous. There are 13 residues in the CDR3. V was trimmed by 3 bases and J by 9 bases, leaving 9 bases between them. Here the CDR3 reads CASSFAVSSPLHF. In DNA form, the CDR3 reads TGTGCCAGCAGTTTCGCAGTTTCTTCACCCCTCCACTTT.

The chain is built from TRBV7-9 and TRBJ2-1, with D possibly TRBD2 on 5 matching bases. This CDR3 is 14 amino acids long. Germline CDR1 reads SEHNR; CDR2 reads FQNEAQ (reference sequence). The V end was cut by 6 bases, the J end by 0 bases, with 9 bases between. CDR3 region: CASSPTSSYNEQFF. The CDR3 nucleotides read TGTGCCAGCAGTCCTACTAGCTCCTACAATGAGCAGTTCTTC.

This chain connects TRBV5-1 to TRBJ2-3; 7 positions match TRBD1. V lost 0 bases and J lost 0; bases outside the gene matches: 1. The CDR3 spans 15 residues. CDR1 SGHRS and CDR2 YFSETQ come from the germline V gene. The CDR3 sequence is CASSLDRGSTDTQYF. The CDR3 DNA is TGCGCCAGCAGCTTGGACAGGGGAAGCACAGATACGCAGTATTTT.

The sample holds a few counts of this clone. The chain links TRBV27 to TRBJ1-3; D perhaps matches TRBD1 (6 bases). Trimming left V 2 bases short and J 2 bases short, with 10 bases between. The CDR3 runs to 15 residues. Germline CDR1 MNHEY, CDR2 SMNVEV (reference sequence). CDR3 residues: CASSLQGMPGNTIYF. DNA of the CDR3: TGTGCCAGCAGTTTACAGGGGATGCCTGGAAACACCATATATTTT.

V usage is TRBV15 and J usage is TRBJ1-2; D unclear. The CDR3 runs to 15 residues. CDR1 is LNHNV and CDR2 is YYDKDF in the germline V gene (reference sequence). Trimming stripped 5 bases from V and 2 bases from J, with 15 bases between. CDR3 protein: CATSPSTQANYGYTF. The CDR3 bases are TGTGCCACCAGCCCTAGCACCCAAGCCAACTATGGCTACACCTTC. Drawing the rest from reference TRBV15 and TRBJ1-2, the complete variable domain is DAMVIQNPRYQVTQFGKPVTLSCSQTLNHNVMYWYQQKSSQAPKLLFHYYDKDFNNEADTPDNFQSRRPNTSFCFLDIRSPGLGDTAMYLCATSPSTQANYGYTFGSGTRLTVV.

This sequence joins TRBV15 and TRBJ2-1, with TRBD1 as a possible D gene (6 bases). Trimming pared 8 bases from V and 2 bases from J, leaving 13 bases between. The CDR3 consists of 14 residues. CDR1 LNHNV and CDR2 YYDKDF come from the germline V gene (reference sequence). Written as DNA, the CDR3 is TGTGCCACCGATATAGGGGGTACCTACAATGAGCAGTTCTTC. Protein product: CATDIGGTYNEQFF.

The chain joins TRBV11-2 to TRBJ1-3, with D uncertain. CDR3 length: 16 residues. From germline, CDR1 is SGHAT and CDR2 FQNNGV. The V gene lost 5 bases and the J gene lost 0 bases, with 14 bases spanning the gap. CDR3 sequence reads: CASSPKTPLSGNTIYF. CDR3 bases: TGTGCCAGCAGCCCAAAAACACCGCTCTCTGGAAACACCATATATTTT.

This clone was recorded a few times. The chain uses TRBV25-1 and TRBJ2-1; perhaps TRBD2 as D (6 bases). The V and J ends lost 3 bases and 0 bases respectively, with 18 bases between them. Germline V lookup: CDR1 MGHDK, CDR2 SYGVNS. The CDR3 length is 18 residues. CDR3 loop: CASSDQVGGLSSYNEQFF. CDR3 DNA sequence: TGTGCCAGCAGTGATCAGGTTGGAGGGCTAAGCTCCTACAATGAGCAGTTCTTC.

This clone appeared once. The chain couples TRBV19 to TRBJ1-2; D gene uncertain. The germline V gene encodes CDR1 LNHDA and CDR2 SQIVND (reference sequence). V lost 9 bases to trimming and J lost 4 bases, with 15 bases between them. The CDR3 covers 13 residues. CDR3 region: CASRSGRIYGYTF. CDR3 DNA sequence: TGTGCCAGCAGAAGCGGACGGATCTATGGCTACACCTTC.

This clone has just a few counts. The V and J genes are TRBV10-3 and TRBJ2-1, with TRBD2 matching 11 bases. The CDR3 loop spans 14 amino acids. CDR1 and CDR2 (germline): ENHRY, SYGVKD. Trimming removed 10 bases from V and 8 bases from J; junction bases left unmatched: 10. In DNA form, the CDR3 reads TGTGCCACGCACCCTAGCGGGGGGTTTGATGAGCAGTTCTTC. Translation gives CATHPSGGFDEQFF.

Note on this clone: Distinct nucleotide sequences in the sample also encode this CDR3. The chain employs TRBV19 and TRBJ1-5; no definite D call. CDR3 length: 13 residues. Germline CDR1 is LNHDA and CDR2 is SQIVND (reference sequence). V gave up 2 bases and J gave up 5 bases, with 7 bases separating them. Written as DNA, the CDR3 is TGTGCCAGTAGTATAAATTTCTATCAGCCCCAGCATTTT. Protein product: CASSINFYQPQHF.

The chain couples TRBV19 to TRBJ1-4, with D uncertain. This CDR3 has 11 amino acids. The V and J ends lost 7 bases and 6 bases respectively, with 6 bases between them. The germline V gene has CDR1 LNHDA and CDR2 SQIVND (reference sequence). The CDR3 bases are TGTGCCAGTATGCGGGATGAAAAACTGTTTTTT. Protein: CASMRDEKLFF.

The CDR3 spells CASSESGARAPVEKQFF. As DNA, the CDR3 is TGTGCCAGCAGTGAATCTGGGGCCAGGGCCCCTGTTGAAAAGCAGTTCTTC. The genes are TRBV2 and TRBJ2-1; D possibly corresponds to TRBD1 (5 bases). Germline-derived CDR1 and CDR2 are SNHLY and FYNNEI. V gave up 2 bases and J gave up 11 bases, with 25 bases separating them. The CDR3 spans 17 residues.

V is TRBV5-1 and J is TRBJ2-3, with 11 positions matching TRBD1. Germline CDR1 is SGHRS and CDR2 is YFSETQ. The V gene end was trimmed by 4 bases and the J gene end by 4 bases; junction bases not matched to a gene: 8. CDR3 length equals 16 residues. The CDR3, as DNA: TGCGCCAGCAGCATGGCCGGACAGGGGGCATCAGATACGCAGTATTTT. Amino acid sequence: CASSMAGQGASDTQYF. Complete variable domain (other parts from reference TRBV5-1 and TRBJ2-3): KAGVTQTPRYLIKTRGQQVTLSCSPISGHRSVSWYQQTPGQGLQFLFEYFSETQRNKGNFPGRFSGRQFSNSRSEMNVSTLELGDSALYLCASSMAGQGASDTQYFGPGTRLTVL.

The genes are TRBV19 and TRBJ2-6, with 8 bases lining up with TRBD1. Germline trimming cut 8 bases from V and 2 bases from J; bases unmatched to any gene: 11. CDR3 length: 17 residues. In germline, CDR1 is LNHDA, CDR2 SQIVND (reference sequence). As DNA, the CDR3 is TGTGCCAGTGGATCAGGACAGGGAGGACCTGGGGCCAACGTCCTGACTTTC. Its protein product is CASGSGQGGPGANVLTF.

This clone has only one observation. This rearrangement joins TRBV5-4 to TRBJ2-5, with a weak D call TRBD2 (6 bases). The CDR3 sequence is 17 residues long. The germline V and J ends were trimmed by 0 bases and 2 bases, with 17 bases remaining between them. Germline CDR1 reads SGHNT; CDR2 reads YYREEE (reference sequence). The CDR3 spells CASSLDGLASGQETQYF. The CDR3, as DNA: TGTGCCAGCAGCTTGGATGGCCTAGCGTCGGGACAAGAGACCCAGTACTTC.